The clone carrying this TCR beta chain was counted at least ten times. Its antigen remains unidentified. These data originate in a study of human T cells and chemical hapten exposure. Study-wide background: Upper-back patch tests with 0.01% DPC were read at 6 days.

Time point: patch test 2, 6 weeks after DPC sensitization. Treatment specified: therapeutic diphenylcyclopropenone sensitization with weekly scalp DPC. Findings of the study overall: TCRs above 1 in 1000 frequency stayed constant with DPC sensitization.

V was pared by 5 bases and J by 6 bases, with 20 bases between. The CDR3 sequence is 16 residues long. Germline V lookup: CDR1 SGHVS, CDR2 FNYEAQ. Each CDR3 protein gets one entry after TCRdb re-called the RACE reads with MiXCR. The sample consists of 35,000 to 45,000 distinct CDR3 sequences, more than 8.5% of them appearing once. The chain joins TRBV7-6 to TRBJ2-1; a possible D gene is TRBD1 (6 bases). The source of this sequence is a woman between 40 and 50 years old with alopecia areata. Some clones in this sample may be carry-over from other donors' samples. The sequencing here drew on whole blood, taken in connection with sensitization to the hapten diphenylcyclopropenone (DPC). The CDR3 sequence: CASSDLVAGEFNEQFF. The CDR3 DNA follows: TGTGCCAGCAGCGACTTAGTCGCAGGGGAGTTCAATGAGCAGTTCTTC.